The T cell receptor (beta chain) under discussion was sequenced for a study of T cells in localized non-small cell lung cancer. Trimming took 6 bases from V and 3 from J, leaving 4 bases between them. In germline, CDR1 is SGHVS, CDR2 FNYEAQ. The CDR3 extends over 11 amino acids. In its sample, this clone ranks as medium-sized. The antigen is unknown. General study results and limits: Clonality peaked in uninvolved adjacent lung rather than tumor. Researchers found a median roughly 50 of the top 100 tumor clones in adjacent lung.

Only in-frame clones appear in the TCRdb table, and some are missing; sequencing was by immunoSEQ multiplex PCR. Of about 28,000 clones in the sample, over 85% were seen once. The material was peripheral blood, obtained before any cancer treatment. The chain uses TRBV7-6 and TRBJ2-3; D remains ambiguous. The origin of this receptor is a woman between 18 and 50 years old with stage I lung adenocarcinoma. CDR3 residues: CASSLTDTQYF. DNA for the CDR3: TGTGCCAGCAGTTTGACAGATACGCAGTATTTT. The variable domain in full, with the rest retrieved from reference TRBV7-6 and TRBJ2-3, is GAGVSQSPRYKVTKRGQDVALRCDPISGHVSLYWYRQALGQGPEFLTYFNYEAQQDKSGLPNDRFSAERPEGSISTLTIQRTEQRDSAMYRCASSLTDTQYFGPGTRLTVL.